This T cell receptor beta chain was identified in a study of OX40 agonist ivuxolimab in advanced cancers. Method: immunoSEQ multiplex PCR; TCRdb's copy keeps in-frame clones and lacks some. In the table there are 28,000 or so clones, 90% of which are singletons. Germline-derived CDR1 and CDR2 are LNHDA and SQIVND (reference sequence). The trim removed 5 bases at V and 0 bases at J, leaving 6 bases unmatched. The CDR3 consists of 16 residues. This receptor was identified in an adult with an advanced solid tumor such as melanoma, head and neck, liver or kidney cancer. Material: CD4+ or CD8+ T cells sorted from blood, obtained in a trial of the OX40 agonist ivuxolimab. The rearrangement joins TRBV19 to TRBJ1-1; 10 bases agree with TRBD1. CDR3 loop: CASSATGGRMNTEAFF. The CDR3 DNA reads TGTGCCAGTAGTGCGACAGGGGGCCGAATGAACACTGAAGCTTTCTTT.